This record looks at one T cell receptor beta chain sequence and its context. The data were obtained in a study of blood T cell repertoires in COVID-19. Study details: From T cells, B-cell-depleted T cells, or PBMCs came the material, which was cDNA or gDNA.

Trimming left V 6 bases short and J 5 bases short, with 12 bases between. Germline loops: CDR1 SNHLY, CDR2 FYNNEI. The CDR3 has 13 amino acids. The method was immunoSEQ multiplex PCR; TCRdb's version includes in-frame clones alone and lacks a portion of them. The table includes 100,000 to 150,000 clones, 86% detected once. This chain joins TRBV2 and TRBJ2-3; D is unclear. Sample: PBMCs or T cells enriched from blood (not recorded which). The clonotype comes from a woman aged 50 to 65 who had recovered from COVID-19. CDR3: CASRVIAEDTQYF. The CDR3 nucleotides read TGTGCCAGCAGGGTGATAGCCGAAGATACGCAGTATTTT.